These 9 T cell receptor beta chains came from one sample sequenced in a study of T cell responses to AZD1222 COVID-19 vaccine. This table comes from immunoSEQ multiplex PCR, and its TCRdb copy is limited to in-frame clones, with some not included. The repertoire holds over 130,000 clones, with about 94% as singletons. The specimen was peripheral blood, collected 28 days after the second AZD1222 dose. These receptors were obtained from an adult who received the AZD1222 COVID-19 vaccine.

The genes are TRBV4-2 and TRBJ2-1, with TRBD2 identical over 8 bases. Trimming removed 7 bases from V and 2 bases from J; junction bases left unmatched: 10. The CDR3 totals 16 residues. Germline assignment: CDR1 LGHNA and CDR2 YNFKEQ. The chain's CDR3 is CASNQAGGTTYNEQFF. The DNA of the CDR3 is TGTGCCAGCAACCAGGCGGGGGGAACAACCTACAATGAGCAGTTCTTC.

V usage is TRBV9 and J usage is TRBJ2-7; D remains ambiguous. Trimming pared 4 bases from V and 6 bases from J, leaving 20 bases between. Germline values: CDR1 SGDLS, CDR2 YYNGEE. The CDR3 covers 15 residues. CDR3 nucleotides: TGTGCCAGCAGCCCCAGTCCCGGACCCGGCAGCGAGCAGTACTTC. It yields the protein CASSPSPGPGSEQYF.

The rearrangement links TRBV9 to TRBJ2-1; possible D gene TRBD1, 6 bases. This CDR3 is built from 14 residues. The V gene's germline CDR1 is SGDLS and CDR2 YYNGEE. V was pared by 1 base and J by 6 bases, with 11 bases between. The CDR3 region is CASSVTTGGNEQFF. The CDR3 DNA reads as TGTGCCAGCAGCGTAACGACAGGCGGCAATGAGCAGTTCTTC.

This chain links TRBV18 with TRBJ1-6, with 9 bases that match TRBD1. There are 14 residues in the CDR3. Germline loops: CDR1 KGHSH, CDR2 LQKENI. Trimming took 5 bases from V and 10 from J; bases not matched to a gene: 6. The CDR3 DNA is TGTGCCAGCTCAAGGACAGGGGACGGCTCACCCCTCCACTTT. Translation gives CASSRTGDGSPLHF.

The J gene is TRBJ2-7, the V gene TRBV18; D is unclear. V was pared by 2 bases and J by 4 bases, with 12 bases between. Germline V lookup: CDR1 KGHSH, CDR2 LQKENI. The CDR3 totals 14 residues. In nucleotides, the CDR3 is TGTGCCAGCTCACCATCCGGGTTAATGTACGAGCAGTACTTC. It codes for CASSPSGLMYEQYF.

V and J are TRBV13 and TRBJ2-4; D is ambiguous. CDR1 and CDR2 from the germline V gene are PRHDT and FYEKMQ (reference sequence). V lost 5 bases, J lost 6 bases, and 11 bases lay in between. This CDR3 comprises 13 residues. CDR3 region: CASSTTDGNIQYF. The CDR3 nucleotides read TGTGCCAGCAGCACCACGGACGGAAACATTCAGTACTTC. The full variable domain, rest sourced from reference TRBV13 and TRBJ2-4, is AAGVIQSPRHLIKEKRETATLKCYPIPRHDTVYWYQQGPGQDPQFLISFYEKMQSDKGSIPDRFSAQQFSDYHSELNMSSLELGDSALYFCASSTTDGNIQYFGAGTRLSVL.

The chain is built from TRBV28 and TRBJ2-7, with TRBD2 identical over 12 bases. The CDR3 sequence is 14 residues long. J gave up 3 bases and V 6 bases, and 3 bases lay outside the gene matches. The germline V gene has CDR1 MDHEN and CDR2 SYDVKM. CDR3 sequence: CASRPSGGVYEQYF. In DNA, the CDR3 is TGTGCCAGCAGGCCTAGCGGGGGGGTCTACGAGCAGTACTTC.

The V and J genes are TRBV5-8 and TRBJ1-2; D remains ambiguous. CDR1 is SGHTS, CDR2 YDEGEE, per germline. V lost 0 bases and J 4 bases, leaving 10 bases between the germline ends. This CDR3 comprises 14 residues. The CDR3 spells CASSLDGEVYGYTF. CDR3 DNA sequence: TGTGCCAGCAGCTTGGATGGAGAGGTCTATGGCTACACCTTC. Filled out from reference TRBV5-8 and TRBJ1-2, the complete variable domain reads EAGVTQSPTHLIKTRGQQATLRCSPISGHTSVYWYQQALGLGLQFLLWYDEGEERNRGNFPPRFSGRQFPNYSSELNVNALELEDSALYLCASSLDGEVYGYTFGSGTRLTVV.

J is TRBJ1-5 and V is TRBV5-1; 8 bases are a match to TRBD1. The CDR3 loop spans 14 amino acids. Germline V gene data show CDR1 as SGHRS and CDR2 as YFSETQ. V gave up 4 bases and J gave up 6 bases; unmatched junction bases: 6. The CDR3 is CASSPQGVTQPQHF. The CDR3 nucleotides read TGCGCCAGCAGCCCACAGGGGGTGACTCAGCCCCAGCATTTT.